These 6 T cell receptor beta chains came from one sample sequenced in a study of regulatory T cells in long-lasting Graves disease. Time point specified: newly diagnosed GD, antithyroid drugs for less than 3 months. Isolated PBMC RNA provided the starting material for the TCR library. Sequencing libraries for TCR beta were prepared with iRepertoire HTBI primers and Arm-PCR of CDR3 regions. TCRdb passed the multiplex PCR reads through MiXCR, listing each CDR3 protein once. The sample records some 220,000 distinct CDR3 sequences, approximately 19% being singletons. These same records also appear under a second study, on T cells in Graves' hyperthyroidism and ophthalmopathy.

The sequencing used peripheral blood mononuclear cells (PBMCs), collected at new diagnosis, from a patient treated with antithyroid drugs. These receptors originate from a woman aged 25 to 39 with Graves disease.

This clonotype came up many times. The V and J genes are TRBV12-3 or TRBV12-4 and TRBJ2-7; 12 bases map to TRBD1. This CDR3 comprises 17 residues. The V and J ends lost 5 bases and 5 bases, in that order; junction bases with no gene match: 13. DNA for the CDR3: TGTGCCAGCAGTCGCTCACTGGGACAGGGGGCTTTTCACGAGCAGTACTTC. Translated: CASSRSLGQGAFHEQYF.

Comment on this clonotype: A far larger clone differs by one base, so this is likely a read error. The V and J genes are TRBV2 and TRBJ2-5; D is possibly TRBD2 (5 bases). Germline CDR1 is SNHLY and CDR2 is FYNNEI. CDR3 length: 15 residues. The CDR3 here is CASSDGQSLEDERFF. The CDR3 bases are TGTGCCAGCAGTGATGGGCAATCTCTTGAGGATGAGCGGTTCTTC.

The chain recombines TRBV28 with TRBJ2-7; 7 positions match TRBD2. The germline V gene encodes CDR1 MDHEN and CDR2 SYDVKM. This CDR3 is 13 amino acids long. Trimming took 6 bases from V and 2 from J; bases not matched to a gene: 4. The CDR3 region has the DNA TGTGCCAGCAGACGGGGAGGGGCCTACGAGCAGTACTTC. This sequence encodes CASRRGGAYEQYF.

This clonotype was observed many times. The chain couples TRBV27 to TRBJ2-7; TRBD1 matches at 11 bases. The CDR3 totals 16 residues. Per germline, CDR1 MNHEY and CDR2 SMNVEV (reference sequence). V shed 0 bases and J 4 bases; nucleotides not matched to a gene: 5. CDR3 sequence: CASSLSPDRGLYEQYF. The CDR3 nucleotides read TGTGCCAGCAGTTTATCGCCGGACAGGGGGCTTTACGAGCAGTACTTC.

At least ten counts were recorded for this clonotype. The V call is TRBV13, the J call TRBJ1-2; D unresolved. The ends were cut back, 0 bases at V and 3 bases at J, with 8 bases in the middle. Looked up from germline, CDR1 is PRHDT and CDR2 is FYEKMQ (reference sequence). CDR3 length equals 14 residues. The CDR3 here is CASSLGEWDYGYTF. Written as DNA, the CDR3 is TGTGCCAGCAGCTTAGGGGAATGGGACTATGGCTACACCTTC.

This clonotype has ten or more counts. The chain couples TRBV2 to TRBJ2-6, with D possibly called TRBD1 or TRBD2 (6 bases each). With 3 bases removed from V and 2 bases from J, the gap between germline ends came to 11 bases. The CDR3 runs to 16 residues. Germline CDR1 reads SNHLY; CDR2 reads FYNNEI. CDR3 loop: CASSEGAGTGANVLTF. CDR3 coding DNA: TGTGCCAGCAGTGAGGGGGCGGGAACTGGGGCCAACGTCCTGACTTTC.